This T cell receptor (beta chain) was documented in a study of blood T cell repertoires in COVID-19. The germline gives CDR1 MRHNA, CDR2 SNTAGT. Germline trimming cut 3 bases from V and 10 bases from J; bases unmatched to any gene: 11. This CDR3 is built from 16 residues. Using immunoSEQ multiplex PCR, the repertoire was profiled, and TCRdb retains in-frame clones only, with some absent. The sample carries about 400,000 clones, roughly 87% recorded once. The chain couples TRBV6-4 to TRBJ2-3; 12 positions agree with TRBD2. This receptor was identified in a woman aged 25 to 39 who had recovered from COVID-19. Specimen: PBMCs or T cells enriched from blood (not recorded which). CDR3 protein: CASSEIGSSGRVAQYF. The CDR3 DNA is TGTGCCAGCAGTGAGATCGGATCTAGCGGGAGGGTGGCGCAGTATTTT.